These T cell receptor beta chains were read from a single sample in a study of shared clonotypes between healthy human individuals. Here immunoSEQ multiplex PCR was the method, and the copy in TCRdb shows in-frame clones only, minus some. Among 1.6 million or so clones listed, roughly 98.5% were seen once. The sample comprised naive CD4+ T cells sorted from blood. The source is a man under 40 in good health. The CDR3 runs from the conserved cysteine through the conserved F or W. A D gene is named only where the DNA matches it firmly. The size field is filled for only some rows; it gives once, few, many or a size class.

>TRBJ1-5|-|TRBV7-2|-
TGTGCCAGCAGCTTAGTATTCGGTCAGCCCCAGCATTTT
CASSLVFGQPQHF
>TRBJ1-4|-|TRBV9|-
TGTGCCAGCAGCGTAGCTGGGGGGCGGAATGAAAAACTGTTTTTT
CASSVAGGRNEKLFF
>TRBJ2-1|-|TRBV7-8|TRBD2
TGTGCCAGCAGCTTTTTCCGACTAGCTGAGCAAATGGAGCAGTTCTTC
CASSFFRLAEQMEQFF
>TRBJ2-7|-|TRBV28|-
TGTGCCAGCAGCACAACAGGGGAGGCATTCCTACCCGAGCAGTACTTC
CASSTTGEAFLPEQYF
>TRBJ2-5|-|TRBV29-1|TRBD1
TGCAGCGGGGGACAGGATAAAGAGACCCAGTACTTC
CSGGQDKETQYF
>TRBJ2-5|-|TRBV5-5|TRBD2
TGTGCCAGCAGCAAGGGACTAGCGGGAGCTGGCGGAGAGACCCAGTACTTC
CASSKGLAGAGGETQYF
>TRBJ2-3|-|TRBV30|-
TGTGCCTGGACTGGGTCCCCGGAGGGTACGCAGTATTTT
CAWTGSPEGTQYF
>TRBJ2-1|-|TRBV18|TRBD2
TGTGCCAGCTCACCTCGGGGACTACACAATGAGCAGTTCTTC
CASSPRGLHNEQFF
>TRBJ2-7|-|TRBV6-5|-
TGTGCCAGCAGTTACTCCTCCAGTACGGGGCAGTACTTC
CASSYSSSTGQYF
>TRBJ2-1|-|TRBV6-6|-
TGTGCCAGCAGTGCCTTTTATGAGCAGTTCTTC
CASSAFYEQFF
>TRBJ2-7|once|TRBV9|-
TGTGCCAGCAGCGTAACTTGGGCACGTAGGGCCCACGAGCAGTACTTC
CASSVTWARRAHEQYF
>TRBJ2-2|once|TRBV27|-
TGTGCCAGCAGTTTTAGACAGGCCGGACCGCCCCTCACGCTAAAAACCAAAGGGGAGCTGTTTTTT
CASSFRQAGPPLTLKTKGELFF
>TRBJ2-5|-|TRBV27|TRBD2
TGTGCCAGCAGGCGTATAGCGGGAGATGGTCTTAACAAAGAGACCCAGTACTTC
CASRRIAGDGLNKETQYF
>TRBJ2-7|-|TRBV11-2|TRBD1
TGTGCCAGCAGCTTCGGGACAGCTAAGACCTACGAGCAGTACTTC
CASSFGTAKTYEQYF
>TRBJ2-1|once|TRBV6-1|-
TGTGCCAGCACCCCCGCTAGCGAGGAATACAATGAGCAGTTCTTC
CASTPASEEYNEQFF
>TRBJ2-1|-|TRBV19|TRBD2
TGTGCCAGTCTCCAACGGAGAGCGGGAGAGTCTAATGAGCAGTTCTTC
CASLQRRAGESNEQFF
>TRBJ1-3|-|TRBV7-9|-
TGTGCCAGCAGCTTAGGAACGTGGGCCGGAAACACCATATATTTT
CASSLGTWAGNTIYF
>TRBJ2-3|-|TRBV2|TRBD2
TGTGCCAGCAGTGCCGGGACTAGCGACACAGATACGCAGTATTTT
CASSAGTSDTDTQYF
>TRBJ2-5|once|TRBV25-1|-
TGTGCCAGCACCAGGGCGGGGTACCAAGAGACCCAGTACTTC
CASTRAGYQETQYF
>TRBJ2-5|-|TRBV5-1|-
TGCGCCAGCAGCGAGATCCAAGAGACCCAGTACTTC
CASSEIQETQYF
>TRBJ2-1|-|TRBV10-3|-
TGTGCCGCCACGGCGAGAGGGCGGACTGAGCAGTTCTTC
CAATARGRTEQFF
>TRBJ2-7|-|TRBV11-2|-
TGTGCCAGCAGCTTGGCGACAGGACGCTGGGCCTATTACGAGCAGTACTTC
CASSLATGRWAYYEQYF
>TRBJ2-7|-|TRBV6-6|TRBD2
TGTGCCAGCAGTCGACGGACTAGCGGGATAGGGTACGAGCAGTACTTC
CASSRRTSGIGYEQYF
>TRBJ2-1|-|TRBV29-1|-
TGCAGCGTTGAAATCGGGTACGCGGGACAGTCCTACAATGAGCAGTTCTTC
CSVEIGYAGQSYNEQFF